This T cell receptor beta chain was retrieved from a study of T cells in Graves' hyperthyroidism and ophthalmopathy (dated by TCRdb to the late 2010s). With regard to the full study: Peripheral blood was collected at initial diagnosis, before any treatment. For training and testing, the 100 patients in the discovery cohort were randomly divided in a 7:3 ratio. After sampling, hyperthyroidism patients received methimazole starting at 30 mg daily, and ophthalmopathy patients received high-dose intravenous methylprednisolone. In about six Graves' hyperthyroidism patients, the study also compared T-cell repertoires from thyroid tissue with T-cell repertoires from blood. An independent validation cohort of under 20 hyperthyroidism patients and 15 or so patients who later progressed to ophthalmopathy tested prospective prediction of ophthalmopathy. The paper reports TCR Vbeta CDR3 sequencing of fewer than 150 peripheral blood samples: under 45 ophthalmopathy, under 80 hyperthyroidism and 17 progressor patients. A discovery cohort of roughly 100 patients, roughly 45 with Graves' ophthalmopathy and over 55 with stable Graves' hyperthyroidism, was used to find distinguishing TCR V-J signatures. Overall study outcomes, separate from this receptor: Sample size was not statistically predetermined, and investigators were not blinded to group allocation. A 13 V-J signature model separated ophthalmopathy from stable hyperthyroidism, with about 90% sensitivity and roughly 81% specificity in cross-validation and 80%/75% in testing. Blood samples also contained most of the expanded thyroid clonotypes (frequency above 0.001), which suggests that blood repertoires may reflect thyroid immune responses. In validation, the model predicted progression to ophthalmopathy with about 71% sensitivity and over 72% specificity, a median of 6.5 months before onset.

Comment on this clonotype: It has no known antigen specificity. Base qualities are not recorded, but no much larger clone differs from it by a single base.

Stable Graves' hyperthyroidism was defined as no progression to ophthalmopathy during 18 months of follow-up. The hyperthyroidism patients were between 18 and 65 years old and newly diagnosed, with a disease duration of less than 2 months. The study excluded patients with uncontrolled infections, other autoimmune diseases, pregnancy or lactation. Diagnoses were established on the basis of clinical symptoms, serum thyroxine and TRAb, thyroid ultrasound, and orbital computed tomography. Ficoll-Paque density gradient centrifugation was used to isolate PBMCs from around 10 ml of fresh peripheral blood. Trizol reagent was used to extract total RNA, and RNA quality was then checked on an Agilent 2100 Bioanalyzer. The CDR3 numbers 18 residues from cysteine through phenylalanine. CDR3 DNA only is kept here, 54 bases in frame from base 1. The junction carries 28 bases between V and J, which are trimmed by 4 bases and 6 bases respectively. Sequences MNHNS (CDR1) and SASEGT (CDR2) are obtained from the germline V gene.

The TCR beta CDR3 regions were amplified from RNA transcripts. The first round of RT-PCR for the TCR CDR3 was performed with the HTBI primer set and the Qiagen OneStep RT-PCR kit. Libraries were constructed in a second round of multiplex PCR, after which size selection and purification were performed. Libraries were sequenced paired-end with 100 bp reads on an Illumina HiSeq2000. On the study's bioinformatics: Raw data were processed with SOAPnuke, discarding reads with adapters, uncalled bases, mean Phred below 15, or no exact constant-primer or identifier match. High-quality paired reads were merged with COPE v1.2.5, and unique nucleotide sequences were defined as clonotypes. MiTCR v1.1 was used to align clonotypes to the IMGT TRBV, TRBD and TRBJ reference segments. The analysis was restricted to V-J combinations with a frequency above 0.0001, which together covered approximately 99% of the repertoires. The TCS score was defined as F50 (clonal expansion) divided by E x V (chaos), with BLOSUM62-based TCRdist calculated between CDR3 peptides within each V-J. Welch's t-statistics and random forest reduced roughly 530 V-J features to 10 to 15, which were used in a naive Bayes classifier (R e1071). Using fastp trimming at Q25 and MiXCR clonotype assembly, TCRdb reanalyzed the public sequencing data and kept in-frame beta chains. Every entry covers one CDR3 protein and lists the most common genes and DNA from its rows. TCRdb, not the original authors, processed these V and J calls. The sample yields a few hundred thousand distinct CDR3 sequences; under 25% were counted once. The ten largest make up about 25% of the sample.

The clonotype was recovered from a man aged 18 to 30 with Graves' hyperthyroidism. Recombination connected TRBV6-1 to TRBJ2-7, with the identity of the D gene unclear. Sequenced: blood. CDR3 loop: CASSATYSRYLMELEQYF. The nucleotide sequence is TGTGCCAGCAGTGCCACTTATTCTAGGTATCTAATGGAACTCGAGCAGTACTTC.